This TCR beta chain was identified during a study of blood T cell repertoires in COVID-19. As for the study in general: Collection of acute and convalescent COVID-19 samples took place in the United States, Italy and Spain.

V lost 2 bases, J lost 2 bases, and 7 bases lay in between. Germline lookup yields CDR1 SGDLS and CDR2 YYNGEE. This CDR3 spans 13 amino acids. As originally analysed: By means of reference gene primer amplification, nucleated cell counts were estimated. The repertoire was sequenced with immunoSEQ multiplex PCR; TCRdb's copy has only in-frame clones and lacks some. D and trimming come from the DNA, and the V and J calls and clone size come from that table. The top ten clones hold 4.4% of a sample with approximately 220,000 clones, 70% to 90% of them seen once. The sample was peripheral blood. The chain links TRBV9 to TRBJ2-5, with D possibly being TRBD1 (6 bases). The sequence came from a man aged 45-65 years with acute or convalescent COVID-19. The CDR3 sequence: CASSVGQQETQYF. The CDR3 nucleotides are TGTGCCAGCAGCGTCGGACAGCAAGAGACCCAGTACTTC.